Following are 17 T cell receptor beta chains from one sample sequenced in a study of technical replicates of blood from a few donors. Sequencing used immunoSEQ multiplex PCR; TCRdb keeps in-frame clones, though not all of them. The sample lists about 100,000 clones, 90% to 97% seen once, with about 0.21% in the top ten. The sequenced sample was T cells isolated from PBMCs. The receptors were gathered from a human donor in good health.

This rearrangement joins TRBV6-1 to TRBJ2-3, with D tentatively TRBD1 (6 bases). Germline lookup yields CDR1 MNHNS and CDR2 SASEGT. Trimming removed 3 bases at V and 1 base at J, with 17 bases between. The CDR3 spans 17 residues. DNA of the CDR3: TGTGCCAGCAGTGAGTCTGGGGGCGGGTGGGGCACAGATACGCAGTATTTT. Translation: CASSESGGGWGTDTQYF.

This sequence joins TRBV6-5 and TRBJ1-3; 8 nucleotides agree with TRBD1. Germline V CDR1 and CDR2: MNHEY, SVGAGI. Germline trimming cut 4 bases from V and 5 bases from J; bases unmatched to any gene: 4. CDR3 size: 14 residues. The CDR3 sequence: CASSSGQGRNTIYF. The CDR3 DNA reads as TGTGCCAGCAGTTCCGGACAGGGACGAAACACCATATATTTT.

V and J are TRBV7-9 and TRBJ1-2, with TRBD1 matching over 9 bases. This CDR3 spans 15 amino acids. V gave up 5 bases and J gave up 12 bases; unmatched junction bases: 16. The germline V gene has CDR1 SEHNR and CDR2 FQNEAQ (reference sequence). The CDR3 protein is CASSHNSGQGKQDTF. Here the CDR3 DNA reads TGTGCCAGCAGCCACAATTCAGGACAGGGGAAGCAGGACACCTTC.

The V gene is TRBV7-2, the J gene TRBJ2-7; D is perhaps TRBD2 (5 bases). With 0 bases removed from V and 3 bases from J, the gap between germline ends came to 9 bases. CDR1 SGHTA and CDR2 FQGNSA come from the germline V gene. This CDR3 is built from 14 residues. The CDR3 loop is CASSLARRGYEQYF. For the CDR3, the DNA is TGTGCCAGCAGCTTAGCGCGTCGGGGCTACGAGCAGTACTTC. The entire variable domain, with the rest obtained from reference TRBV7-2 and TRBJ2-7, is as follows: GAGVSQSPSNKVTEKGKDVELRCDPISGHTALYWYRQSLGQGLEFLIYFQGNSAPDKSGLPSDRFSAERTGGSVSTLTIQRTQQEDSAVYLCASSLARRGYEQYFGPGTRLTVT.

This sequence joins TRBV6-1 and TRBJ2-7, with TRBD2 as a possible D gene (7 bases). Germline V CDR1 and CDR2: MNHNS, SASEGT. The CDR3 runs to 14 residues. Trimming removed 8 bases from V and 6 bases from J, with 20 bases in between. CDR3 amino acids: CASVRGGNPSEQYF. In DNA form, the CDR3 reads TGTGCCAGCGTCAGGGGAGGGAATCCTTCCGAGCAGTACTTC.

CDR3 in DNA: TGTGCCAGTACTGCAGGGGGTTGGGAGACCCAGTACTTC. This codes for CASTAGGWETQYF. The gene calls are TRBV19 and TRBJ2-5; 7 bases fit TRBD1. This CDR3 region has 13 residues. Unmatched junction bases numbered 7, after V lost 7 bases and J lost 5 bases. CDR1 LNHDA and CDR2 SQIVND come from the germline V gene (reference sequence).

The rearrangement joins TRBV7-8 to TRBJ1-6, with 7 bases aligning to TRBD1. CDR3 length: 16 residues. Trimming took 3 bases from V and 8 from J; bases not matched to a gene: 10. The germline CDR1 and CDR2 sequences are SGHVS and FQNEAQ. The CDR3 sequence: CASSFRTGTDHSPLHF. The CDR3 bases are TGTGCCAGCAGCTTCAGAACCGGGACAGATCATTCACCCCTCCACTTT.

This chain uses TRBV7-3 with TRBJ2-1; TRBD2 agrees at 7 bases. The CDR3 covers 15 residues. Germline CDR1 SGHTA, CDR2 FQGTGA. Trimming removed 1 base from V and 2 bases from J; junction bases left unmatched: 2. The CDR3 is CASSLREGPYNEQFF. CDR3 DNA sequence: TGTGCCAGCAGCTTAAGGGAGGGCCCCTACAATGAGCAGTTCTTC.

The J gene is TRBJ2-7, the V gene TRBV7-9; no definite D call. CDR1 and CDR2 from the germline V gene are SEHNR and FQNEAQ (reference sequence). V dropped 2 bases and J dropped 4 bases, with 15 bases sitting between them. The CDR3 loop spans 15 amino acids. CDR3 DNA sequence: TGTGCCAGCAGCTTAATGGGCCAAGACCAATACGAGCAGTACTTC. Protein: CASSLMGQDQYEQYF.

This sequence joins TRBV5-4 and TRBJ2-1; 10 bases line up with TRBD2. The CDR3 is 13 amino acids. With V trimmed by 4 bases and J by 12 bases, 7 bases remained unmatched. The germline V gene has CDR1 SGHNT and CDR2 YYREEE (reference sequence). As DNA, the CDR3 is TGTGCCAGCAGCCCCGTCCCTAGCGGGAGGCAGTTCTTC. Amino acids: CASSPVPSGRQFF.

As for this clone: Additional DNA sequences in this sample encode the identical CDR3. The chain has TRBV7-9 and TRBJ2-1; a possible D gene is TRBD1 (5 bases). V lost 2 bases and J 0 bases, leaving 8 bases between the germline ends. Looked up from germline, CDR1 is SEHNR and CDR2 is FQNEAQ (reference sequence). This CDR3 has 15 amino acids. CDR3 loop: CASSLRGSSYNEQFF. In DNA form, the CDR3 reads TGTGCCAGCAGCTTAAGGGGTAGCTCCTACAATGAGCAGTTCTTC.

The CDR3 loop is CASSSRTANTEAFF. Here the CDR3 DNA reads TGCGCCAGCAGCTCCCGGACAGCCAACACTGAAGCTTTCTTT. This rearrangement joins TRBV5-1 to TRBJ1-1, with D possibly TRBD1 on 6 matching bases. The germline gives CDR1 SGHRS, CDR2 YFSETQ. The V end lost 3 bases, the J end lost 2 bases, and 11 bases lay between the germline ends. There are 14 residues in the CDR3.

The V gene is TRBV11-2, the J gene TRBJ2-5, with D maybe TRBD1 (5 bases). The germline V gene encodes CDR1 SGHAT and CDR2 FQNNGV. Trimming removed 2 bases from V and 2 bases from J, with 12 bases in between. The CDR3 runs to 15 residues. CDR3 nucleotide sequence: TGTGCCAGCAGCTTAAGGCCAGGGCTACAAGAGACCCAGTACTTC. Translating it yields CASSLRPGLQETQYF.

The genes are TRBV13 and TRBJ1-3; no clear D. V lost 4 bases to trimming and J lost 0 bases, with 16 bases between them. This CDR3 comprises 17 residues. CDR1 is PRHDT and CDR2 is FYEKMQ in the germline V gene (reference sequence). CDR3 DNA sequence: TGTGCCAGCAGCTCGAGCGACGGTGCCCTCTCTGGAAACACCATATATTTT. This encodes CASSSSDGALSGNTIYF.

The chain is built from TRBV11-2 and TRBJ2-7; perhaps TRBD2 as D (6 bases). CDR3 length: 14 amino acids. Germline V lookup: CDR1 SGHAT, CDR2 FQNNGV. V lost 10 bases and J lost 6, with 22 bases in between. The CDR3 nucleotides read TGTGCCACTAGAGAATGGGACTCCGCGGGCGAGCAGTACTTC. Translated, it gives CATREWDSAGEQYF.

This chain's CDR3 is CASSFVWGLAGETEQYF. CDR3 DNA sequence: TGTGCCAGCAGTTTCGTGTGGGGACTAGCGGGAGAGACCGAGCAGTACTTC. The V gene is TRBV28, the J gene TRBJ2-7; the match to TRBD2 covers 14 bases. The CDR3 contains 17 residues. Germline V gene sequence: CDR1 MDHEN, CDR2 SYDVKM. V gave up 3 bases and J gave up 6 bases; unmatched junction bases: 10. Full variable domain (rest looked up from reference TRBV28 and TRBJ2-7): DVKVTQSSRYLVKRTGEKVFLECVQDMDHENMFWYRQDPGLGLRLIYFSYDVKMKEKGDIPEGYSVSREKKERFSLILESASTNQTSMYLCASSFVWGLAGETEQYFGPGTRLTVT.

This clone came up once. This chain uses TRBV4-1 with TRBJ2-5, with TRBD2 matching 8 bases. Germline CDR1 is MGHRA and CDR2 is YSYEKL. The ends lost 1 base at V and 2 bases at J; junction bases unmatched: 0. This CDR3 is 14 amino acids long. The CDR3 reads CASSQGGGQETQYF. CDR3 nucleotides: TGCGCCAGCAGCCAAGGCGGGGGGCAAGAGACCCAGTACTTC.